Presented here are 10 T cell receptor beta chains from one specimen sequenced in a study of Graves' ophthalmopathy and Graves' hyperthyroidism. From RNA, the CDR3 regions of TCR beta chains were amplified and sequenced. HTBI-primed RT-PCR formed the first round, and a multiplex PCR formed the second. TCRdb fed the multiplex PCR reads into MiXCR, producing one record per CDR3 protein. This table holds some 520,000 distinct CDR3 sequences, about an eighth found once. The sample taken for sequencing was blood. The receptors here all came from a woman in her 30s with Graves' ophthalmopathy.

This clonotype was detected many times. The CDR3 reads CASSGEGGWNQPQHF. Written as DNA, the CDR3 is TGTGCCAGCAGTGGTGAAGGGGGCTGGAATCAGCCCCAGCATTTT. The V and J genes are TRBV12-3 or TRBV12-4 and TRBJ1-5; 7 bases agree with TRBD1. CDR3 size: 15 residues. V was pared by 5 bases and J by 4 bases, with 8 bases of the junction left unmatched.

The sample holds a few counts of this clonotype. The V gene is TRBV9, the J gene TRBJ1-1; D might be TRBD1 (6 bases). CDR1 and CDR2 (germline): SGDLS, YYNGEE. Trimming removed 1 base at V and 0 bases at J, with 10 bases between. This CDR3 is 15 amino acids long. DNA of the CDR3: TGTGCCAGCAGCGTACGTGGGGGCATGAACACTGAAGCTTTCTTT. Its translation: CASSVRGGMNTEAFF.

In this sample, this clonotype turned up many times. The chain is built from TRBV4-1 and TRBJ1-2, with 7 bases that match TRBD1. The CDR3 extends over 15 amino acids. Germline V gives CDR1 MGHRA, CDR2 YSYEKL. The ends lost 2 bases at V and 2 bases at J; junction bases unmatched: 5. CDR3 in amino acids: CASSQPGTANYGYTF. The CDR3 coding sequence is TGCGCCAGCAGCCAACCCGGGACAGCGAACTATGGCTACACCTTC.

This clonotype was observed many times. This chain connects TRBV24-1 to TRBJ1-1; weak D call: TRBD1 (6 bases). This CDR3 region has 14 residues. V lost 1 base and J lost 5, with 10 bases in between. The germline V gene has CDR1 KGHDR and CDR2 SFDVKD. In DNA form, the CDR3 reads TGTGCCACCAGTGATTTAGGACAGATAACTGAAGCTTTCTTT. Protein sequence: CATSDLGQITEAFF.

This clonotype was detected once. The chain links TRBV15 to TRBJ1-1; tentatively, D is TRBD1 (5 bases). CDR1 and CDR2 (germline): LNHNV, YYDKDF (reference sequence). The CDR3 length is 16 residues. V was pared by 0 bases and J by 5 bases, with 16 bases between. The CDR3 region is CATSRDPRGGRTEAFF. The DNA of the CDR3 is TGTGCCACCAGCAGAGACCCTCGGGGGGGGAGGACTGAAGCTTTCTTT.

The table lists this clonotype with many counts. This rearrangement joins TRBV18 to TRBJ1-1, with no clear D. CDR1 and CDR2 from the germline V gene are KGHSH and LQKENI. The CDR3 sequence is 13 residues long. V lost 2 bases and J 3 bases, leaving 7 bases between the germline ends. This CDR3 reads CASSPVMDTEAFF. In DNA, the CDR3 is TGTGCCAGCTCACCAGTGATGGACACTGAAGCTTTCTTT. The full variable domain, in which reference TRBV18 and TRBJ1-1 provide the parts outside the CDR3, is NAGVMQNPRHLVRRRGQEARLRCSPMKGHSHVYWYRQLPEEGLKFMVYLQKENIIDESGMPKERFSAEFPKEGPSILRIQQVVRGDSAAYFCASSPVMDTEAFFGQGTRLTVV.

The table lists this clonotype with many counts. CDR3 bases: TGCGCCAGCAGCACGGGACAGGAGGATGGCTACACCTTC. Amino acids: CASSTGQEDGYTF. J is TRBJ1-2 and V is TRBV5-1; 8 nucleotides align to TRBD1. Germline lookup yields CDR1 SGHRS and CDR2 YFSETQ. Unmatched junction bases numbered 5, after V lost 4 bases and J lost 6 bases. The CDR3 runs 13 residues.

There are many counts of this clonotype. A much more abundant neighbour one base away suggests this may be a read error. J is TRBJ1-1 and V is TRBV12-3 or TRBV12-4; perhaps TRBD1 as D (6 bases). V was trimmed by 5 bases and J by 1 base, leaving 8 bases between them. CDR3 length equals 13 residues. The CDR3 spells CASSKDRNTEAFF. CDR3 DNA sequence: TGTGCCAGCAGTAAGGACAGGAACACTGAAGCTTTCTTT.

V and J are TRBV6-1 and TRBJ1-6; no clear D gene. CDR1 and CDR2 (germline): MNHNS, SASEGT. V was cut by 5 bases and J by 6 bases, with 14 bases left in between. The CDR3 loop spans 15 amino acids. The DNA for the CDR3 is TGTGCCAGCAGTCAGCCCGGGGTTCCTAATTCACCCCTCCACTTT. Residues: CASSQPGVPNSPLHF.

This clonotype occurred many times. V usage is TRBV29-1 and J usage is TRBJ2-7; tentatively, D is TRBD2 (7 bases). V was cut by 3 bases and J by 6 bases, with 21 bases left in between. This CDR3 is built from 15 residues. CDR1 and CDR2 from the germline V gene are SQVTM and ANQGSEA. The CDR3 coding sequence is TGCAGCGTTGATGGGTCTAGCGGACAGTGGGGCGAGCAGTACTTC. Encoded protein: CSVDGSSGQWGEQYF.